This TCR beta chain was retrieved from a study of neoadjuvant anti-PD-1 for oral cavity cancer (dated by TCRdb to the early 2020s). In terms of the full investigation: Three to four biweekly doses of nivolumab at 3 mg/kg were mostly administered to patients before curative-intent surgical resection. A fourth nivolumab dose was given around day 43 to patients without progression, and definitive surgical resection was performed in those patients on days 50-56. Under RECIST 1.1, a patient counted as a responder if showing complete response, partial response or stable disease, and as a non-responder if showing progression. The parent correlative cohort included some 13 patients, with an approximately 33% response rate.

With respect to this clone: It has no known antigen specificity. Base qualities are not recorded, but no much larger clone differs from it by a single base.

On the study overall, not on this receptor specifically: After neoadjuvant nivolumab, T cell clonality (Gini index) in PBMCs was significantly higher in non-responders than in responders. Higher pretreatment blood Treg/Th17 ratios correlated with higher pretreatment blood TCRbeta clonality and lower post-treatment tumor TCRbeta clonality. The TCR analyses had only three patients in each response group, and the authors called for validation in larger cohorts.

The CDR3 spans 16 residues, from the cysteine through the phenylalanine. Of the read, only the CDR3 DNA is kept; its 48 bases are in frame from base 1. For deep sequencing, PBMC libraries mostly used roughly 470 ng of input genomic DNA, with six replicates for each sample. Following the manufacturer's instructions, the team built TCRbeta libraries using the immunoSEQ hsTCRbeta kit. The finished libraries were brought together in one pool at approximately 3 nM, which was then read using an Illumina NovaSeq 6000 S4 flow cell. Turning to the authors' computational methods: Raw data preprocessing and quality control were performed with the immunoSEQ Analyzer. The analysis was restricted to productive rearrangements, with each unique CDR3 amino acid sequence defining a clonotype. Using the R package tcR, the researchers computed the Gini-Simpson index as their estimate of repertoire clonality. Student's t test was used to compare Gini indices, while Pearson correlation assessed associations with tumor size change. Imported from immuneACCESS, the table was reduced by TCRdb to in-frame sequences with V and J called. These copies leave out some clones; in studies compared against another copy, an unresolved V gene accounts for under half, and the cause of the remainder is not known. From that table come the V and J calls and clone size; the DNA was used to work out D and trimming. The sample data list 75,000 or so clones, and roughly 80% of these were observed just once. Of the sample, around 3.2% falls within the top ten clones.

What this sample's time point label stands for: before neoadjuvant nivolumab. None of the patients had received prior systemic or radiation treatment, and all were newly diagnosed with stage II-IVA oral cavity squamous cell carcinoma. The cohort was composed of patients with HPV-negative, locally advanced oral cavity squamous cell carcinoma. Peripheral blood mononuclear cells were analyzed directly, without maintenance or expansion in culture. The samples were obtained from a longitudinal correlative study of a single-arm phase II trial testing neoadjuvant nivolumab in oral cavity squamous cell carcinoma. Subject-matched pre- and post-treatment PBMCs and tumors from three responders and three non-responders were subjected to genomic DNA-based TCRbeta sequencing. Peripheral blood mononuclear cells were collected once before nivolumab treatment and again after treatment, at the time of surgery. The Maxwell RSC DNA from Cells kit was used to isolate genomic DNA from PBMCs.

This TCR was recovered from a person aged 35 to 85 with oral cavity squamous cell carcinoma. This sample comprised PBMCs, obtained before nivolumab (anti-PD-1) treatment. The chain employs TRBV21-1 and TRBJ1-1; TRBD1, the D gene given by the table, was not confirmed from the DNA. TRBV21-1 is a known pseudogene. CDR3 region: CASSKLGQVVDTEAFF. The nucleotides read TGTGCCAGCAGCAAATTAGGCCAGGTGGTAGACACTGAAGCTTTCTTT.